Listed here are 13 T cell receptor beta chains from one sample, sequenced in a study of shared clonotypes between healthy human individuals. Here immunoSEQ multiplex PCR was the method, and the copy in TCRdb shows in-frame clones only, minus some. Here the sample spans 550,000 to 600,000 clones, around 77% being singletons. Sequencing was carried out using PBMCs. These TCRs come from a woman in her thirties or forties in good health. Some clones in this sample may be carry-over from other donors' samples.

The chain links TRBV19 to TRBJ2-1, with 10 bases lining up with TRBD2. In germline, CDR1 is LNHDA, CDR2 SQIVND (reference sequence). V trimming: 4 bases; J trimming: 0 bases; junction bases outside the gene matches: 3. The CDR3 length is 16 residues. The CDR3 here is CASSTLAGGSYNEQFF. The CDR3 DNA follows: TGTGCCAGTAGTACATTAGCGGGAGGCTCCTACAATGAGCAGTTCTTC.

J is TRBJ2-6 and V is TRBV18; D unclear. The germline gives CDR1 KGHSH, CDR2 LQKENI. V was trimmed by 3 bases and J by 3 bases, leaving 6 bases between them. CDR3 size: 14 residues. CDR3 loop: CASSPLIGANVLTF. CDR3 bases: TGTGCCAGCTCACCCCTGATTGGGGCCAACGTCCTGACTTTC. Supplemented by reference TRBV18 and TRBJ2-6, the full variable domain reads NAGVMQNPRHLVRRRGQEARLRCSPMKGHSHVYWYRQLPEEGLKFMVYLQKENIIDESGMPKERFSAEFPKEGPSILRIQQVVRGDSAAYFCASSPLIGANVLTFGAGSRLTVL.

The chain couples TRBV7-2 to TRBJ2-5; D call uncertain. There are 14 residues in the CDR3. Trimming shortened V by 1 base and J by 1 base, and 7 bases separated the two germline ends. The germline CDR1 and CDR2 sequences are SGHTA and FQGNSA. The CDR3 bases are TGTGCCAGCAGCTTAGGGTCGGTCCAAGAGACCCAGTACTTC. Its protein is CASSLGSVQETQYF.

The genes are TRBV7-2 and TRBJ1-2; D remains ambiguous. The CDR3 is 16 residues long. Germline assignment: CDR1 SGHTA and CDR2 FQGNSA. V was trimmed by 1 base and J by 2 bases, leaving 14 bases between them. The CDR3 DNA reads as TGTGCCAGCAGCTTAGTTGTGGGGATTACCAACTATGGCTACACCTTC. Translated, it gives CASSLVVGITNYGYTF.

The chain joins TRBV5-1 to TRBJ2-3; 9 bases map to TRBD2. Germline values: CDR1 SGHRS, CDR2 YFSETQ. V trimming: 2 bases; J trimming: 1 base; junction bases outside the gene matches: 2. The CDR3 loop spans 15 amino acids. DNA for the CDR3: TGCGCCAGCAGCTTTAGCGGGAGAGGCACAGATACGCAGTATTTT. Translating gives CASSFSGRGTDTQYF. The variable domain in full, with the rest retrieved from reference TRBV5-1 and TRBJ2-3, is KAGVTQTPRYLIKTRGQQVTLSCSPISGHRSVSWYQQTPGQGLQFLFEYFSETQRNKGNFPGRFSGRQFSNSRSEMNVSTLELGDSALYLCASSFSGRGTDTQYFGPGTRLTVL.

V is TRBV4-2 and J is TRBJ2-1, with D unclear. V shed 1 base and J shed 4 bases, with 2 bases lying between them. This CDR3 comprises 12 residues. CDR1 is LGHNA and CDR2 is YNFKEQ in the germline V gene. CDR3 nucleotide sequence: TGTGCCAGCAGCCAAGGTTACAATGAGCAGTTCTTC. This codes for CASSQGYNEQFF.

About this clone: This specimen includes other DNA sequences encoding the same CDR3. The chain has TRBV5-1 and TRBJ1-4; D is unresolved. The CDR3 has 14 amino acids. Germline values: CDR1 SGHRS, CDR2 YFSETQ. Trimming removed 2 bases from V and 5 bases from J, with 10 bases in between. CDR3 in DNA: TGCGCCAGCAGCTTAGGGCAGAACAATGAAAAACTGTTTTTT. Its protein product is CASSLGQNNEKLFF.

This chain links TRBV9 with TRBJ1-1; D might be TRBD1 (5 bases). This CDR3 region has 14 residues. Germline V CDR1 and CDR2: SGDLS, YYNGEE. V was trimmed by 5 bases and J by 4 bases, leaving 15 bases between them. CDR3 sequence reads: CASSESGRATEAFF. As DNA, the CDR3 is TGTGCCAGCAGTGAAAGCGGCAGGGCCACTGAAGCTTTCTTT.

The chain joins TRBV27 to TRBJ2-7; 13 bases fit TRBD2. This CDR3 is 17 amino acids long. The trim removed 11 bases at V and 2 bases at J, leaving 15 bases unmatched. The germline V gene has CDR1 MNHEY and CDR2 SMNVEV (reference sequence). CDR3: CASFPAFGTSGTYEQYF. For the CDR3, the DNA is TGTGCCTCTTTCCCGGCGTTCGGGACTAGCGGGACCTACGAGCAGTACTTC.

The chain joins TRBV9 to TRBJ2-1, with 9 bases that match TRBD1. Germline lookup yields CDR1 SGDLS and CDR2 YYNGEE. The J segment lost 5 bases and the V segment lost 0 bases, leaving 6 bases of the junction unmatched. This CDR3 spans 16 amino acids. The CDR3 nucleotides are TGTGCCAGCAGCGTAGGTTTGGGACAGGGAAACAATGAGCAGTTCTTC. Its protein product is CASSVGLGQGNNEQFF.

The chain couples TRBV28 to TRBJ1-5; a weak D match, TRBD1 (5 bases). The CDR3 spans 15 residues. The germline V gene encodes CDR1 MDHEN and CDR2 SYDVKM. Trimming pared 5 bases from V and 1 base from J, leaving 12 bases between. CDR3 nucleotide sequence: TGTGCCAGCAGTCCGGGACTTGTGAGCAATCAGCCCCAGCATTTT. As protein: CASSPGLVSNQPQHF.

This clone was seen only a few times. This chain links TRBV9 with TRBJ1-4; D ambiguous. Germline assignment: CDR1 SGDLS and CDR2 YYNGEE. The CDR3 runs 12 residues. Trimming shortened V by 6 bases and J by 2 bases, and 5 bases separated the two germline ends. Here the CDR3 reads CASTGTNEKLFF. Here the CDR3 DNA reads TGTGCCAGCACCGGCACTAATGAAAAACTGTTTTTT.

This chain joins TRBV11-2 and TRBJ2-7, with a possible D match to TRBD1 (5 bases). V lost 6 bases and J 6 bases, leaving 21 bases between the germline ends. Germline V gene sequence: CDR1 SGHAT, CDR2 FQNNGV. This CDR3 comprises 15 residues. The CDR3: CASSYDRQGTLEQYF. The CDR3 coding sequence is TGTGCCAGCAGTTATGACAGACAAGGCACCCTCGAGCAGTACTTC.